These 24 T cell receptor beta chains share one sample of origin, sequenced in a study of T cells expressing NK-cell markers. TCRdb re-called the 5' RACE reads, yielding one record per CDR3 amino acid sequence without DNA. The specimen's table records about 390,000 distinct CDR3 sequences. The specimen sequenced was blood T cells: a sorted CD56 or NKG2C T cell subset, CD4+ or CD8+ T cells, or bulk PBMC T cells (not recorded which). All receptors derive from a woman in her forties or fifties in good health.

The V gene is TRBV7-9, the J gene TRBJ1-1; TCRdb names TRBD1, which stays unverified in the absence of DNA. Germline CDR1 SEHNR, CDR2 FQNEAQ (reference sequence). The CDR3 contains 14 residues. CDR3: CAGTTGVSDTEAFF. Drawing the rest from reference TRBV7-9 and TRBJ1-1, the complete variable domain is DTGVSQNPRHKITKRGQNVTFRCDPISEHNRLYWYRQTLGQGPEFLTYFQNEAQLEKSRLLSDRFSAERPKGSFSTLEIQRTEQGDSAMYLCAGTTGVSDTEAFFGQGTRLTVV.

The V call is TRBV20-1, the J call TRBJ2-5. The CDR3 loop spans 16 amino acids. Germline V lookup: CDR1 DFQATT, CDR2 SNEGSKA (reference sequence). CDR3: CSARDTSNLPVGTQYF.

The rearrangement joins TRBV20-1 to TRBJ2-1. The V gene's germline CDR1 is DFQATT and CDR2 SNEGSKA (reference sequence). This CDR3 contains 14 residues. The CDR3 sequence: CSAIRGRTYNEQFF.

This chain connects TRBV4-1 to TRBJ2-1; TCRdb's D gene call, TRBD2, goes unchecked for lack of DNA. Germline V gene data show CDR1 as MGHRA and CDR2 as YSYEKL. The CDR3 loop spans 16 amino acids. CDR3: CASSQDGAGGYNEQFF.

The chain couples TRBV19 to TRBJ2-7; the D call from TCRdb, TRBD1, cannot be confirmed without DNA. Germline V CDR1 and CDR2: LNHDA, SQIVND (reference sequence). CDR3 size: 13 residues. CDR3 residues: CASSPWGGYEQYF.

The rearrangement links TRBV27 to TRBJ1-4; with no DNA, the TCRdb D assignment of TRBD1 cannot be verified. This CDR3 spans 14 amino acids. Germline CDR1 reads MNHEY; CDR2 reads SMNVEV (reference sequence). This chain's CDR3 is CASSSRGRSEKLFF. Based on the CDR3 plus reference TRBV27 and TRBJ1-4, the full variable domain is EAQVTQNPRYLITVTGKKLTVTCSQNMNHEYMSWYRQDPGLGLRQIYYSMNVEVTDKGDVPEGYKVSRKEKRNFPLILESPSPNQTSLYFCASSSRGRSEKLFFGSGTQLSVL.

CDR3 sequence reads: CASSLKSGKREYNEQFF. The J gene is TRBJ2-1, the V gene TRBV27; the TCRdb D gene call, TRBD2, has no DNA to confirm it. Per germline, CDR1 MNHEY and CDR2 SMNVEV (reference sequence). The CDR3 sequence is 17 residues long.

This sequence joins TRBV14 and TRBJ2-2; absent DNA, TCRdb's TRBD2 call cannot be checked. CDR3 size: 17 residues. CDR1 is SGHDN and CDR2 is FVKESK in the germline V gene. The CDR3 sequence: CASSQKLALANTGELFF.

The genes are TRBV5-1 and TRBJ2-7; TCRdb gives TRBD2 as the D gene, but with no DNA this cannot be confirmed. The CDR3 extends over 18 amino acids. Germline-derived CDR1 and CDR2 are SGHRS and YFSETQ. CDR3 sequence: CASSLGAMGLAVAYEQYF.

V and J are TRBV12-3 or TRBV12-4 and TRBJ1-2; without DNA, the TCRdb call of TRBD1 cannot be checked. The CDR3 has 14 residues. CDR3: CASSRDSENYGYTF.

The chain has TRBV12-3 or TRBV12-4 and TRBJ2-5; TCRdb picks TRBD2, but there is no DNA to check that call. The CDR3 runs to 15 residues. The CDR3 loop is CASSFQRGRQETQYF.

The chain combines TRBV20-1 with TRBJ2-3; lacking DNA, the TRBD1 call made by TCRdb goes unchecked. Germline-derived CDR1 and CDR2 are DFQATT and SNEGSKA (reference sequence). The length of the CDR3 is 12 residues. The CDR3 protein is CSAYSGTDTQYF.

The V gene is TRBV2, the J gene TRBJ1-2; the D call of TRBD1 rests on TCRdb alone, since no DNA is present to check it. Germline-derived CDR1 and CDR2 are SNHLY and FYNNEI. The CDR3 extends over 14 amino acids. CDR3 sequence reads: CASSQETGGYGYTF.

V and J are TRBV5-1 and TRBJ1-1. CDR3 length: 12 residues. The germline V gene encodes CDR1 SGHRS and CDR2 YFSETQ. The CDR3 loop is CASSGVGTEAFF.

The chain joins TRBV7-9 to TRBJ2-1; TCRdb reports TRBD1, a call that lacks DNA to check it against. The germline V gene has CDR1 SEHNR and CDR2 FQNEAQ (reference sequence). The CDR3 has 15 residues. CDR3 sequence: CASRLDRQGGDEQFF.

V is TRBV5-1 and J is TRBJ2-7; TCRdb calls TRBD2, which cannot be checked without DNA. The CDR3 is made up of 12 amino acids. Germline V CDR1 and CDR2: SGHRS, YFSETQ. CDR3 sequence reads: CASSREGNEQYF.

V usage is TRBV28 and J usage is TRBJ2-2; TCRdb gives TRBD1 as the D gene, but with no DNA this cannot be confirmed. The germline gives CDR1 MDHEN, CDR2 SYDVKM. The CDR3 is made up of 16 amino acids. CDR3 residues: CASSSSPDRNTGELFF.

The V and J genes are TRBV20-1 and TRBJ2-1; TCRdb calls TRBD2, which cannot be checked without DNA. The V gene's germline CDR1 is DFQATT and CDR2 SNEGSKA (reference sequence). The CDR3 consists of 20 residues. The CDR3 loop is CSASLLWSTSGVSSYNEQFF.

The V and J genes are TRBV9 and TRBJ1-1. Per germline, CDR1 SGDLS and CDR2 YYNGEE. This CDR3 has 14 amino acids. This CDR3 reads CASGVGVRPTEAFF.

Here the CDR3 reads CASSLRAVAGGVGELFF. The chain combines TRBV27 with TRBJ2-2; TCRdb proposes TRBD2, but this gene call is untestable without DNA. The V gene's germline CDR1 is MNHEY and CDR2 SMNVEV (reference sequence). This CDR3 has 17 residues.

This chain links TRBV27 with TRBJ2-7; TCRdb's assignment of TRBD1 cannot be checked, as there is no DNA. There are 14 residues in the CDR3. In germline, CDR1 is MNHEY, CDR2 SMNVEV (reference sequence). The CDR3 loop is CASSRLAGGAEQYF.

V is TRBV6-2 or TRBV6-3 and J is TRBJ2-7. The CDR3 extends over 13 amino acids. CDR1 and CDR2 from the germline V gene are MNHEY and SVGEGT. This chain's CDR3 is CASNLRRTYEQYF.

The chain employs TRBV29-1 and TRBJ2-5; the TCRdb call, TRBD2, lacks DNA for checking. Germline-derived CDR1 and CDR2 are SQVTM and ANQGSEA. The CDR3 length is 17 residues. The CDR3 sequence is CSVLSSGSLFSGETQYF.

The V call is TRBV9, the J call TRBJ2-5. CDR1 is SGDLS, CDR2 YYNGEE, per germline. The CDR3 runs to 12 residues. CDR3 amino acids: CASRGLQETQYF.